The text below deals with one T cell receptor (beta chain). No cognate antigen has been identified for it. No base quality information exists; no much larger clone differs at one position. The record originates from a study of shared clonotypes between healthy human individuals (TCRdb year 2020). Regarding the complete study: Two women and three men aged 18 to 49 years were included in the cohort. Different laboratories and diverse techniques were used to prepare libraries and sequence TCR repertoires, to increase sequencing depth and limit assay-specific biases. Leukapheresis yielded between about 0.94 and 10 billion PBMCs per donor. For each donor, CD4 naive and CD4 memory were each run on three plates, CD8 naive on two plates, and CD8 memory on one plate. To estimate repertoire size and how much clonotypes are shared between individuals, the study performed deep sequencing of blood TCR repertoires from five healthy adults.

Using the deep immunoSEQ assay, TCR CDR3 regions were amplified from genomic DNA by multiplex PCR. Extracted genomic DNA from each cell subset was spread evenly across all wells of several immunoSEQ 96-well plates, with each plate serving as a replicate. For sorted subsets, each replicate PCR was loaded with roughly 0.2 ug genomic DNA, equivalent to about 33,000 T cell genomes. Purified libraries were quantified with a Qubit 3.0 fluorometer, sized on a Bioanalyzer 2100, and re-quantified with the KAPA Library Quantification kit. A separate single-read 150-cycle Illumina NextSeq 550 flow cell was used to sequence each immunoSEQ 96-well plate. Under the source paper's analysis protocol: The immunoSEQ output contained only junctional sequences without quality scores, so filtering could not match that applied to full-length reads. Sequences were annotated with PyIR, a Python wrapper for IgBLAST v1.9, using IMGT germline references to assign V/J genes and CDR3. Any read was removed if the V/J assignment was weak (E-value above 1e-6), the CDR3 was missing, or the read contained stop codons, out-of-frame junctions, or ambiguous translated residues. V3J clonotypes were defined as sequences sharing the same inferred V gene, J gene, and CDR3 amino acid sequence. The percentage overlap between two repertoires was calculated by dividing the number of shared unique clonotypes by the size of the smaller repertoire. RTK rarefaction, the Chao1 estimator, and Recon v2.1 estimates of unobserved clonotypes were used to assess repertoire richness. Generation probabilities were computed with OLGA for all TCRbeta clonotypes obtained by the gDNA method from a handful of donors. Imported from immuneACCESS, the table was reduced by TCRdb to in-frame sequences with V and J called. These copies leave out some clones; in studies compared against another copy, an unresolved V gene accounts for under half, and the cause of the remainder is not known. V and J calls and clone size are those listed in that table; D and trimming were worked out from the DNA. The sample has roughly 110,000 clones on record, more than 65% of them singletons. The ten top clones hold around 24% of the sample.

For CDR1 and CDR2, the germline V gene lists MDHEN and SYDVKM. The CDR3 measures 13 amino acids from cysteine to phenylalanine. Only the CDR3 portion is preserved as DNA: 39 bases, with reading frame beginning at the first base. Study-wide findings and limitations: Because the study included only a small number of donors, the genetic and exposure-history diversity represented was limited. Naive subsets generally had larger estimated clonotype richness than memory subsets. Sampling was restricted to blood, and TCR repertoires in tissues likely differ from the TCR repertoires found in blood. Rarefaction of sorted-subset datasets indicated incomplete sequencing despite the large sequencing depth. Pairwise subsampling led to the expectation that sequencing depth would affect the degree of clonotype sharing among donors. Compared with non-shared clonotypes, the clonotypes found in all four sorted-subset donors had higher generation probabilities. Across a handful of donors, about 5.2% of naive CD4, around 3.3% of naive CD8, roughly 2.2% of memory CD4, and 0.3% to 0.45% of memory CD8 clonotypes were shared.

Healthy HIV-negative adults with no recently reported acute infections or vaccinations were included as donors. Every donor was a Caucasian adult residing in Nashville, Tennessee, USA. CD8 memory samples were composed of magnetically selected CD45RO+ cells combined with CCR7-negative CD45RA+ effector memory (TemRA) cells. Blood was obtained by leukapheresis, after which PBMCs were separated by Ficoll-Histopaque density gradient centrifugation and cryopreserved in liquid nitrogen vapor phase. Purity and quantity of every magnetically sorted T cell population were checked by analytical flow cytometry. Genomic DNA was isolated from every sorted fraction and measured by UV absorbance on a Nanodrop 2000c.

The sequence was obtained from a woman aged 25-40 years in good health. The chain uses TRBV28 and TRBJ2-5, and the D gene may be TRBD2, 5 bases matching. The assigned J gene may be wrong: the sequence end matches TRBJ2-7 better. Sequences were obtained from memory CD8+ T cells sorted from blood. The sample's cell subset or site label, decoded: CD45RO+ cells pooled with CCR7-negative TemRA cells. At the DNA level, the sequence is TGTGCCAGCAGTTTACGACCGGGATACGAGCAGTACTTC. The translation is CASSLRPGYEQYF.